This TCR beta chain was recorded in a study of blood T cell repertoires in COVID-19. About the study: The United States, Italy and Spain provided the acute and convalescent COVID-19 samples. From T cells, B-cell-depleted T cells, or PBMCs came the material, which was cDNA or gDNA.

Authors' processing steps: Estimated nucleated cell counts came from reference gene primer amplification. Repertoires were generated with immunoSEQ multiplex PCR, while TCRdb's copy carries only in-frame clones and drops some. That table supplies the V and J calls and clone size; D and trimming were determined from the DNA. There are more than 110,000 clones in the sample; more than 85% occur only once, and about 3.2% lies in the top ten. The V gene's germline CDR1 is SGHTA and CDR2 FQGNSA. V dropped 5 bases and J dropped 4 bases, with 9 bases sitting between them. The CDR3 is 13 amino acids. Material for sequencing was peripheral blood. V and J are TRBV7-2 and TRBJ1-5; unclear D gene. This TCR came from a man in his 60s with active or convalescent COVID-19. CDR3 DNA sequence: TGTGCCAGCAGCCGCATTCTAAATCAGCCCCAGCATTTT. It yields the protein CASSRILNQPQHF.